The rows below give T cell receptor beta chains drawn from one sample of a study of Graves' ophthalmopathy and Graves' hyperthyroidism. One entry per CDR3 protein, called by TCRdb with MiXCR from the multiplex PCR reads. The sample holds around 590,000 distinct CDR3 sequences; about 40% are singletons and the top ten take roughly 4.5%. Sequenced sample: peripheral blood or thyroid tissue (not recorded which). All receptors come from an adult man with Graves' hyperthyroidism. CDR3s include the opening cysteine and the closing phenylalanine or tryptophan. D genes are given only for firm matches. Clone size is given for some rows only: seen once, a few or many times, or a class if the clone is expanded.

many	TRBV24-1	13	TRBJ1-2	TRBD1	TGTGCCACAGAGGGGACAGGGAACTATGGCTACACCTTC	CATEGTGNYGYTF
many	TRBV3-1	13	TRBJ1-1	.	TGTGCCAGCAGCCGGTACAGGGACACTGAAGCTTTCTTT	CASSRYRDTEAFF
many	TRBV18	13	TRBJ2-7	TRBD1	TGTGCCAGCTCACCTGGGACAGGGGACGAGCAGTACTTC	CASSPGTGDEQYF
.	TRBV24-1	15	TRBJ2-3	TRBD2	TGTGCCACCAGTGGACTAGCGGGACGGGAAGATACGCAGTATTTT	CATSGLAGREDTQYF
.	TRBV10-3	17	TRBJ2-2	TRBD2	TGTGCCATCAGTGGACCGGGAGGCAAGTCGAACACCGGGGAGCTGTTTTTT	CAISGPGGKSNTGELFF
many	TRBV5-1	15	TRBJ2-7	TRBD2	TGCGCCAGCAGCTTGGGAGCGGGAGTTGGATACGAGCAGTACTTC	CASSLGAGVGYEQYF
many	TRBV12-3/TRBV12-4	12	TRBJ1-5	.	TGTGCCAGCCACGGTAGCAATCAGCCCCAGCATTTT	CASHGSNQPQHF
.	TRBV9	14	TRBJ1-1	.	TGTGCCAGCAGCGCATCGGGGGCCGGGACTGAAGCTTTCTTT	CASSASGAGTEAFF
many	TRBV10-2	14	TRBJ2-5	TRBD2	TGCGCCAGCAGTGGGACTAGCTTACAAGAGACCCAGTACTTC	CASSGTSLQETQYF
many	TRBV12-3/TRBV12-4	15	TRBJ1-4	TRBD1	TGTGCCAGCAGTTTAGAGGGACAGGCTACGGAAAAACTGTTTTTT	CASSLEGQATEKLFF
.	TRBV5-1	13	TRBJ2-7	.	TGCGCCAGCAGCTTGGTTGGGATACACGAGCAGTACTTC	CASSLVGIHEQYF
once	TRBV29-1	15	TRBJ1-2	.	TGCAGCGTTGACCCCACAGGAGACGGGGTAGGGGGCTACACCTTC	CSVDPTGDGVGGYTF
many	TRBV5-1	15	TRBJ1-1	.	TGCGCCAGCAGCTCGAACATTGCGTTAAACACTGAAGCTTTCTTT	CASSSNIALNTEAFF
.	TRBV12-3/TRBV12-4	18	TRBJ1-1	.	TGTGCCAGCAGTTTGTCCGGGGTTGGCGGGGCCCTGAACACTGAAGCTTTCTTT	CASSLSGVGGALNTEAFF
.	TRBV7-9	14	TRBJ1-5	.	TGTGCCAGCAGCTTAGCGGGAGGGCCTGAGACCCAGCATTTT	CASSLAGGPETQHF
.	TRBV11-2	12	TRBJ2-7	TRBD1	TGTGCTACCAGACAGGGCTACGACGAGCAGTACTTC	CATRQGYDEQYF
.	TRBV29-1	14	TRBJ1-4	TRBD1	TGCAGCGCGGACAGGGTAGGAACTAATGAAAAACTGTTTTTT	CSADRVGTNEKLFF
many	TRBV20-1	13	TRBJ2-5	TRBD2	TGCAGTGCGGAAAGCGGGGTACAAGAGACCCAGTACTTC	CSAESGVQETQYF
.	TRBV10-3	13	TRBJ2-7	.	TGTGCCATCAGAGATCGGACGGGTTACGAGCAGTACTTC	CAIRDRTGYEQYF
.	TRBV6-5	15	TRBJ2-2	TRBD1	TGTGCCAGCAGCTCTTTGACAGGGGCGGTCGGGGAGCTGTTTTTT	CASSSLTGAVGELFF
many	TRBV28	14	TRBJ1-3	.	TGTGCCAGCACGAGACGGGGGAACGGAAACACCATATATTTT	CASTRRGNGNTIYF
many	TRBV20-1	11	TRBJ2-7	.	TGCAGTGCTAGAGCGGACTGGGAGCAGTACTTC	CSARADWEQYF
once	TRBV7-9	16	TRBJ1-2	TRBD1	TGTGCCAGCAGCTTCCCCGGGACAGGGAAAAACTATGGCTACACCTTC	CASSFPGTGKNYGYTF
.	TRBV7-6	13	TRBJ2-3	TRBD2	TGTGCCAGCAAGCCCGGGAGGCCAGATACGCAGTATTTT	CASKPGRPDTQYF
.	TRBV2	18	TRBJ1-3	TRBD1	TGTGCCAGCAGGTCGCCGAGGACAGGGCCCCGCTCTGGAAACACCATATATTTT	CASRSPRTGPRSGNTIYF
.	TRBV10-1	15	TRBJ2-7	TRBD1	TGCGCCAGCAGTGATTCCGGGACAGGACTCTACGAGCAGTACTTC	CASSDSGTGLYEQYF
.	TRBV7-6	15	TRBJ2-2	.	TGTGCCAGCAGCTTAGGCGGGTCACACACCGGGGAGCTGTTTTTT	CASSLGGSHTGELFF
.	TRBV12-3/TRBV12-4	13	TRBJ1-1	.	TGTGCCAGCAGTTTATTGCGGGGGGCTGAAGCTTTCTTT	CASSLLRGAEAFF